This is a list of T cell receptor beta chains from one sample in a study of T cells after yellow fever vaccination. TCRdb processed the 5' RACE reads anew with MiXCR; each CDR3 protein has one entry. The data show about 340,000 distinct CDR3 sequences, 3.5% to 4.5% seen once. The sample consisted of PBMCs, taken 5 days after the yellow fever booster vaccination. The receptors come from a man between 18 and 29 years old who received the YFV17D yellow fever vaccine. Each CDR3 is given with its conserved first and last residue. A D gene is named only where the DNA matches it firmly. Some rows have no size entry. The others give once, few or many, or a class for an expanded clone.

D	size	V	J	DNA	CDR3
-	few	TRBV18	TRBJ2-6	TGTGCCAGCTCACCAAGCCATAAGACAGACAACGTCCTGACTTTC	CASSPSHKTDNVLTF
TRBD1	-	TRBV7-9	TRBJ2-5	TGTGCCAGCAGCTTAGGGACAGGGGCAGCGGAGACCCAGTACTTC	CASSLGTGAAETQYF
-	-	TRBV19	TRBJ1-1	TGTGCCAGTAGTGTTGGTATGAACACTGAAGCTTTCTTT	CASSVGMNTEAFF
-	-	TRBV6-5	TRBJ2-7	TGTGCCAGCAGTTACTCCAAATGGGGAGCCCAAGGCGAGCAGTACTTC	CASSYSKWGAQGEQYF
-	few	TRBV29-1	TRBJ2-1	TGCAGCGCTCGACCCTCCTACAATGAGCAGTTCTTC	CSARPSYNEQFF
-	many	TRBV27	TRBJ1-5	TGTGCCAGCAGTCTGCCAGGGAAGAATCAGCCCCAGCATTTT	CASSLPGKNQPQHF
-	few	TRBV7-2	TRBJ2-3	TGTGCCAGCAGCCCATCTAGGGCTCAGACTACGCAGTATTTT	CASSPSRAQTTQYF
TRBD2	few	TRBV29-1	TRBJ2-5	TGCAGCGTTGAAGATCCGGCTAGCGGGGGGCTAGAGACCCAGTACTTC	CSVEDPASGGLETQYF
TRBD1	many	TRBV10-3	TRBJ2-3	TGTGCCATCAGTGAGAGGGGGCAGGCAGATACGCAGTATTTT	CAISERGQADTQYF
TRBD1	many	TRBV5-1	TRBJ2-1	TGCGCCAGCAGCTTGCAGGGGACAGGGTACAATGAGCAGTTCTTC	CASSLQGTGYNEQFF
-	-	TRBV3-1	TRBJ2-2	TGTGCCAGCAGCCAATCCTTTAACGGGGAGCTGTTTTTT	CASSQSFNGELFF
-	many	TRBV4-1	TRBJ1-1	TGCGCCAGCAGCCAAGAATGGGCAGGGATCATGAACACTGAAGCTTTCTTT	CASSQEWAGIMNTEAFF
-	many	TRBV20-1	TRBJ1-4	TGCAGTGCTAGAGGTCTCGGAGGGATTAATGAAAAACTGTTTTTT	CSARGLGGINEKLFF
-	many	TRBV11-1	TRBJ2-1	TGTGCCAGCAGCCTTGGACCCTCCGGGACGGACCTCAATGAGCAGTTCTTC	CASSLGPSGTDLNEQFF
TRBD2	many	TRBV4-3	TRBJ2-3	TGCGCCAGCAGCCAAGAGGCAGCGGGGGGGCTGGGCACAGATACGCAGTATTTT	CASSQEAAGGLGTDTQYF
TRBD1	-	TRBV20-1	TRBJ1-5	TGCAGTGCTAGAGATTATCGGACAGGGAGCAATCAGCCCCAGCATTTT	CSARDYRTGSNQPQHF
-	many	TRBV5-4	TRBJ2-1	TGTGCCAGCAGCTGGGGTAATGAGCAGTTCTTC	CASSWGNEQFF
-	many	TRBV6-5	TRBJ2-7	TGTGCCAGCCGATCCTGGTCCTACGAGCAGTACTTC	CASRSWSYEQYF
-	-	TRBV20-1	TRBJ2-6	TGCAGTGCAGGACCAACCGGAGGGCCCTCTGGGGCCAACGTCCTGACTTTC	CSAGPTGGPSGANVLTF
-	-	TRBV5-6	TRBJ2-7	TGTGCCAGCAGCTTACGTGGTCTCCCGAAATCCGAGCAGTACTTC	CASSLRGLPKSEQYF
-	few	TRBV7-2	TRBJ2-7	TGTGCCAGCAGCTTGAACCCGCGACAGGAATACGAGCAGTACTTC	CASSLNPRQEYEQYF
-	many	TRBV20-1	TRBJ2-2	TGCAGTGCTAGAGATGAGACGAACACCGGGGAGCTGTTTTTT	CSARDETNTGELFF
-	many	TRBV5-1	TRBJ1-1	TGCGCCAGCAGCTTGGGGTCAGGCACGAACACTGAAGCTTTCTTT	CASSLGSGTNTEAFF
TRBD2	many	TRBV20-1	TRBJ2-1	TGCAGTGCTCCTCTAGCGGGGGGGCCCAACAATGAGCAGTTCTTC	CSAPLAGGPNNEQFF
-	few	TRBV11-2	TRBJ1-4	TGTGCCAGCAGCCTAGAGGGTCATACCGCGGGAAAACTGTTTTTT	CASSLEGHTAGKLFF
TRBD1	few	TRBV14	TRBJ1-3	TGTGCCAGCAGCCGCACACAGGGGGCTTCGAGAAACACCATATATTTT	CASSRTQGASRNTIYF
TRBD1	many	TRBV29-1	TRBJ1-1	TGCAGCGCTACCCCAGGGGGCACTGAAGCTTTCTTT	CSATPGGTEAFF
-	-	TRBV27	TRBJ1-1	TGTGCCAGCAGTTTATCGTTTTCCGGCACTGAAGCTTTCTTT	CASSLSFSGTEAFF
TRBD1	-	TRBV4-1	TRBJ2-2	TGCGCCAGCAAACGGACAGGCTCCCTCGCCATCCCTCAGACCGGGGAGCTGTTTTTT	CASKRTGSLAIPQTGELFF
TRBD1	few	TRBV10-2	TRBJ1-4	TGCGCCAGCAGCTCCCAACAGGGGGGGTCTAATGAAAAACTGTTTTTT	CASSSQQGGSNEKLFF
-	few	TRBV4-1	TRBJ2-1	TGCGCCAGCAGCCTAGACCCGGGACTCCCAGAGCAGTTCTTC	CASSLDPGLPEQFF
-	-	TRBV11-2	TRBJ2-1	TGTGCCACCCAAGTGCAGTTCTTC	CATQVQFF
-	many	TRBV6-2/TRBV6-3	TRBJ1-3	TGTGCCAGCAAACCGGGAGACGGAAACACCATATATTTT	CASKPGDGNTIYF
-	-	TRBV7-8	TRBJ2-7	TGTGCCAGCAGCTCGACTAGTCATGCCGAGCAGTACTTC	CASSSTSHAEQYF
-	-	TRBV6-5	TRBJ1-6	TGTGCCAGCAGGGGATCGAGCTCCTATAATTCACCCCTCCACTTT	CASRGSSSYNSPLHF
-	-	TRBV7-6	TRBJ1-1	TGTGCCAGCAGCTTAGCGACACCCAAGTCAGGAACTGAAGCTTTCTTT	CASSLATPKSGTEAFF
TRBD1	few	TRBV6-5	TRBJ2-7	TGTGCCAGCAGAGCGGACAGGGGAGGGGACGAGCAGTACTTC	CASRADRGGDEQYF
-	-	TRBV19	TRBJ2-1	TGTGCCAGTAGTATCGGTTCTACCTACAATGAGCAGTTCTTC	CASSIGSTYNEQFF